This T cell receptor beta chain stems from a study of T cell repertoires in ileal Crohn's disease. V gave up 4 bases and J gave up 2 bases; unmatched junction bases: 8. This CDR3 is built from 17 residues. Germline lookup yields CDR1 SGHTA and CDR2 FQGNSA. Sequencing used immunoSEQ multiplex PCR; TCRdb keeps in-frame clones, though not all of them. This repertoire shows fewer than 7,500 clones, 72% found once; its top ten account for 8% to 10%. The sequence was obtained from an adult with Crohn's disease. Material for sequencing was ileal tissue. The genes are TRBV7-2 and TRBJ2-6; 7 bases match TRBD1. DNA of the CDR3: TGTGCCAGCAGCTCGACAGGGTCTATGACTGGGGCCAACGTCCTGACTTTC. Its translation: CASSSTGSMTGANVLTF. The entire variable domain, with the rest obtained from reference TRBV7-2 and TRBJ2-6, is as follows: GAGVSQSPSNKVTEKGKDVELRCDPISGHTALYWYRQSLGQGLEFLIYFQGNSAPDKSGLPSDRFSAERTGGSVSTLTIQRTQQEDSAVYLCASSSTGSMTGANVLTFGAGSRLTVL.